The 17 T cell receptor beta chains in this list originate from one sample, sequenced in a study of OX40 agonist ivuxolimab in advanced cancers. Profiling relied on immunoSEQ multiplex PCR, and the TCRdb table lists in-frame clones only, not all of them. The profile shows roughly 53,000 clones, 85% of them singletons. The sample was CD4+ or CD8+ T cells sorted from blood, taken in a trial of the OX40 agonist ivuxolimab. Receptors originate from an adult with an advanced solid tumor such as melanoma, head and neck, liver or kidney cancer.

This sequence joins TRBV27 and TRBJ2-5; 9 bases are a match to TRBD2. J lost 1 base, V lost 2 bases, and 8 bases had no gene match. Germline CDR1 reads MNHEY; CDR2 reads SMNVEV (reference sequence). CDR3 size: 17 residues. The CDR3 DNA reads TGTGCCAGCAGTTTACTTCCAGCGGGGGGTGGCCAAGAGACCCAGTACTTC. It codes for CASSLLPAGGGQETQYF.

This clone came up a few times. The V call is TRBV11-3, the J call TRBJ2-1; D may correspond to TRBD1 or TRBD2 (5 bases each). This CDR3 comprises 16 residues. Trimming stripped 2 bases from V and 0 bases from J, with 11 bases between. Germline-derived CDR1 and CDR2 are SGHNT and YENEEA. The CDR3 coding sequence is TGTGCCAGCAGCTTAATGGGGGAGAGCTCCTACAATGAGCAGTTCTTC. Amino acid sequence: CASSLMGESSYNEQFF.

The rearrangement joins TRBV29-1 to TRBJ2-3; D ambiguous. The length of the CDR3 is 11 residues. Trimming cost V 6 bases and J 14 bases, with 18 bases left between them. Germline loops: CDR1 SQVTM, CDR2 ANQGSEA. DNA for the CDR3: TGCAGCGTGGCCCAGGATCGGACGATGTATTTT. This encodes CSVAQDRTMYF.

The table lists this clone with a count of one. The rearrangement links TRBV2 to TRBJ2-5; perhaps TRBD2 as D (6 bases). Per germline, CDR1 SNHLY and CDR2 FYNNEI. The CDR3 is 13 amino acids. V was shortened by 8 bases and J by 5 bases, with 15 bases between the two germline ends. The chain's CDR3 is CASGLPGRETQYF. The DNA of the CDR3 is TGTGCCAGCGGTCTTCCAGGGAGGGAGACCCAGTACTTC.

The J gene is TRBJ2-5, the V gene TRBV27; 13 nucleotides match TRBD2. This CDR3 contains 15 residues. V dropped 6 bases and J dropped 3; count of bases not matched to a gene: 4. Germline CDR1 is MNHEY and CDR2 is SMNVEV (reference sequence). The CDR3 nucleotides read TGTGCCAGCAGCCATGGACTAGCGGGAGAAGAGACCCAGTACTTC. It translates to CASSHGLAGEETQYF.

The chain uses TRBV5-1 and TRBJ2-1; 16 nucleotides line up with TRBD2. The CDR3 runs 18 residues. V lost 4 bases and J lost 9; bases outside the gene matches: 13. Per the germline V gene, CDR1 is SGHRS and CDR2 is YFSETQ. The CDR3 nucleotides are TGCGCCAGCAGCCCGACCGGGACTAGCGGGAGGGCCTTGGGTGAGCAGTTCTTC. Protein sequence: CASSPTGTSGRALGEQFF.

V and J are TRBV10-3 and TRBJ2-2; 8 nucleotides agree with TRBD2. The CDR3 is 15 amino acids. Trimming cost V 6 bases and J 3 bases; bases outside gene matches: 6. Looked up from germline, CDR1 is ENHRY and CDR2 is SYGVKD. CDR3 sequence: CAIREAGVHTGELFF. The CDR3 nucleotides read TGTGCCATCAGGGAAGCGGGAGTGCACACCGGGGAGCTGTTTTTT.

This CDR3 is CASSVRSTGELFF. Here the CDR3 DNA reads TGTGCCAGCAGTGTCCGGTCCACCGGGGAGCTGTTTTTT. The V call is TRBV2, the J call TRBJ2-2; D unclear. V lost 4 bases to trimming and J lost 4 bases, with 7 bases between them. Germline assignment: CDR1 SNHLY and CDR2 FYNNEI. The CDR3 has 13 amino acids.

The chain links TRBV29-1 to TRBJ2-1; possible D gene TRBD2, 5 bases. This CDR3 spans 13 amino acids. Trimming pared 4 bases from V and 3 bases from J, leaving 10 bases between. Germline CDR1 reads SQVTM; CDR2 reads ANQGSEA. The CDR3 DNA reads as TGCAGCGTTGTCGGGATGTACTACAATGAGCAGTTCTTC. Protein product: CSVVGMYYNEQFF.

The count of this clone is one. The chain uses TRBV7-2 and TRBJ2-7, with 9 bases aligning to TRBD2. Germline V gene data show CDR1 as SGHTA and CDR2 as FQGNSA. The CDR3 length is 14 residues. J gave up 2 bases and V 5 bases, and 4 bases lay outside the gene matches. The CDR3 loop reads CASSPGLAAYEQYF. As DNA, the CDR3 is TGTGCCAGCAGCCCGGGACTAGCAGCCTACGAGCAGTACTTC.

V is TRBV9 and J is TRBJ2-3, with TRBD2 as a possible D gene (6 bases). The CDR3 covers 15 residues. Germline CDR1 and CDR2: SGDLS and YYNGEE. The V and J ends lost 0 bases and 6 bases respectively, with 14 bases between them. The CDR3 DNA follows: TGTGCCAGCAGCGTAGAGGTGGGGAGGTCGGATACGCAGTATTTT. This sequence encodes CASSVEVGRSDTQYF. The variable domain in full, with the rest retrieved from reference TRBV9 and TRBJ2-3, is DSGVTQTPKHLITATGQRVTLRCSPRSGDLSVYWYQQSLDQGLQFLIQYYNGEERAKGNILERFSAQQFPDLHSELNLSSLELGDSALYFCASSVEVGRSDTQYFGPGTRLTVL.

About this clone itself: Compared with germline, one end of the junction differs, possibly owing to a read error. This chain joins TRBV7-2 and TRBJ1-2; TRBD1 aligns across 8 bases. Germline lookup yields CDR1 SGHTA and CDR2 FQGNSA. This CDR3 has 14 residues. Here the CDR3 DNA reads TGTGCCGGCAGCTTAGCGAACAGGGGGAATGGCTACACCTTC. Its translation is CAGSLANRGNGYTF.

The rearrangement joins TRBV6-1 to TRBJ2-7; the match to TRBD2 covers 11 bases. J gave up 5 bases and V 7 bases, and 4 bases lay outside the gene matches. The CDR3 is 13 amino acids. CDR1 and CDR2 from the germline V gene are MNHNS and SASEGT. For the CDR3, the DNA is TGTGCCAGCAAACTAGCGGGAGTCAACGAGCAGTACTTC. Encoded protein: CASKLAGVNEQYF.

The rearrangement uses TRBV5-1 and TRBJ2-7; 8 nucleotides match TRBD1. V shed 4 bases and J 2 bases; nucleotides not matched to a gene: 5. The CDR3 has 14 residues. Germline lookup yields CDR1 SGHRS and CDR2 YFSETQ. The CDR3, as DNA: TGCGCCAGCAGCAGGGGACAGGTTACCTACGAGCAGTACTTC. Translated: CASSRGQVTYEQYF. Supplemented by reference TRBV5-1 and TRBJ2-7, the full variable domain reads KAGVTQTPRYLIKTRGQQVTLSCSPISGHRSVSWYQQTPGQGLQFLFEYFSETQRNKGNFPGRFSGRQFSNSRSEMNVSTLELGDSALYLCASSRGQVTYEQYFGPGTRLTVT.

This clone was detected a few times. The chain links TRBV5-4 to TRBJ1-2; D unclear. The CDR3 spans 13 residues. The germline gives CDR1 SGHNT, CDR2 YYREEE (reference sequence). V lost 0 bases and J 4 bases, leaving 7 bases between the germline ends. CDR3 loop: CASSLVGIYGYTF. The DNA of the CDR3 is TGTGCCAGCAGCTTGGTGGGTATCTATGGCTACACCTTC.

This chain connects TRBV6-4 to TRBJ1-2; D is possibly TRBD1 (5 bases). Germline V lookup: CDR1 MRHNA, CDR2 SNTAGT. V was pared by 2 bases and J by 8 bases, with 15 bases between. This CDR3 has 14 amino acids. DNA of the CDR3: TGTGCCAGCAGTGACCAGACGGGTTCAGGGGGCTACACCTTC. It codes for CASSDQTGSGGYTF.

The genes are TRBV13 and TRBJ2-3, with TRBD2 matching over 7 bases. Per germline, CDR1 PRHDT and CDR2 FYEKMQ (reference sequence). The CDR3 runs 15 residues. V dropped 1 base and J dropped 0; count of bases not matched to a gene: 1. The CDR3 DNA sequence: TGTGCCAGCAGCTTAGTGGGGGGGAGCACAGATACGCAGTATTTT. Translated, it gives CASSLVGGSTDTQYF.